The 29 T cell receptor beta chains below come from one sample, sequenced in a study of glioma-infiltrating T cells. Using RNA template, CDR3s of TCR alpha and beta were amplified with iRepertoire arm-PCR. TCRdb re-derived calls from the multiplex PCR reads in MiXCR, one entry per CDR3 protein. The sample lists 110,000 or so distinct CDR3 sequences; less than 30% were seen once. The source material was glioma tissue, nonneoplastic brain tissue, or PBMCs (not recorded which). The receptors originated from a human donor with low-grade glioma or glioblastoma, undergoing nonglioma brain surgery, or in good health (not recorded which).

This clonotype was seen repeatedly, ten times or more. The J gene is TRBJ2-2, the V gene TRBV6-2 or TRBV6-3; possibly TRBD1 or TRBD2 for D (6 bases each). The CDR3 runs 14 residues. Trimming took 4 bases from V and 5 from J, leaving 11 bases between them. The germline CDR1 and CDR2 sequences are MNHEY and SVGEGT. The CDR3 loop reads CASSWTAGTGELFF. The CDR3 nucleotides read TGTGCCAGCAGTTGGACAGCGGGTACCGGGGAGCTGTTTTTT.

A remark on this clonotype: Just one base apart from a much larger clone, this may be a read error. This chain joins TRBV19 and TRBJ1-5, with no clear D. This CDR3 has 13 residues. Trimming removed 4 bases at V and 9 bases at J, with 13 bases between. CDR1 is LNHDA, CDR2 SQIVND, per germline (reference sequence). CDR3 amino acids: CASSTVREGPQHF. In nucleotides, the CDR3 is TGTGCCAGTAGTACGGTGCGGGAAGGGCCCCAGCATTTT.

Notes on this clonotype: A much larger clone lies a single base off, so this may be a read error. The V and J genes are TRBV3-1 and TRBJ2-5; TRBD1 aligns across 7 bases. The CDR3 extends over 15 amino acids. CDR1 is LGHDT and CDR2 is YNNKEL in the germline V gene (reference sequence). CDR3 nucleotide sequence: TGTGCCAGCAGCCAAGATCGAACAGGGGAAGAGAGCCAGTACTTC. Protein: CASSQDRTGEESQYF.

The chain combines TRBV5-1 with TRBJ1-1, with D tentatively TRBD1 (5 bases). The CDR3 length is 15 residues. Germline CDR1 is SGHRS and CDR2 is YFSETQ. Trimming took 4 bases from V and 3 from J, leaving 16 bases between them. CDR3: CASSTIPGGDTEAFF. As DNA, the CDR3 is TGCGCCAGCAGCACGATACCCGGGGGGGACACTGAAGCTTTCTTT.

This clonotype was detected many times. This sequence joins TRBV7-9 and TRBJ1-1, with 8 bases identical to TRBD1. The CDR3 is 17 residues long. The ends lost 3 bases at V and 3 bases at J; junction bases unmatched: 12. In germline, CDR1 is SEHNR, CDR2 FQNEAQ (reference sequence). CDR3: CASSLGQVLGLDTEAFF. For the CDR3, the DNA is TGTGCCAGCAGCTTGGGACAGGTTCTCGGTCTCGACACTGAAGCTTTCTTT.

In the case of this clonotype: At one of its ends the junction is not consistent with the germline gene, which may arise from a read error. V is TRBV6-2 or TRBV6-3 and J is TRBJ2-1, with D possibly TRBD1 on 5 matching bases. The CDR3 loop spans 16 amino acids. From germline, CDR1 is MNHEY and CDR2 SVGEGT. In DNA, the CDR3 is TGTACCAGCAGTTACTCAAGGGGTCTAGGATACAATGAGCAGTTCTTC. Translating gives CTSSYSRGLGYNEQFF.

There are many counts of this clonotype. The V call is TRBV10-1, the J call TRBJ1-2; 8 nucleotides line up with TRBD1. The length of the CDR3 is 19 residues. Germline loops: CDR1 WNHNN, CDR2 SYGVQD (reference sequence). The ends lost 5 bases at V and 4 bases at J; junction bases unmatched: 21. The CDR3 bases are TGCGCCAGCAGTAGTATCCGGGACAGGAAAACGAGGCTTACCTATGGCTACACCTTC. Its protein is CASSSIRDRKTRLTYGYTF.

To note about this clonotype: A clone one base away is much larger, so this may be a read error. This chain joins TRBV4-2 and TRBJ2-1, with D unclear. The CDR3 consists of 16 residues. CDR1 and CDR2 (germline): LGHNA, YNFKEQ. This CDR3 reads CANSQETQSSYNEQFF. DNA for the CDR3: TGTGCCAACAGCCAAGAGACTCAGAGCTCCTACAATGAGCAGTTCTTC.

This clonotype was picked up many times. The chain is built from TRBV27 and TRBJ1-5; D not resolved. With 5 bases removed from V and 2 bases from J, the gap between germline ends came to 10 bases. This CDR3 comprises 14 residues. The germline V gene encodes CDR1 MNHEY and CDR2 SMNVEV (reference sequence). CDR3 DNA sequence: TGTGCCAGCAGTAGGGCTTTAGGCAATCAGCCCCAGCATTTT. Translated: CASSRALGNQPQHF.

This chain joins TRBV25-1 and TRBJ2-1; 8 bases are a match to TRBD2. The V gene end was trimmed by 4 bases and the J gene end by 7 bases; junction bases not matched to a gene: 9. Germline loops: CDR1 MGHDK, CDR2 SYGVNS. The CDR3 contains 15 residues. CDR3 sequence (DNA): TGTGCCAGCAGTGTCCGGGGGGGCCAGTTTAATGAGCAGTTCTTC. Its protein product is CASSVRGGQFNEQFF.

This clonotype has ten or more counts. This chain connects TRBV18 to TRBJ2-3, with a weak D call TRBD1 (6 bases). CDR1 is KGHSH and CDR2 is LQKENI in the germline V gene. The V end lost 1 base, the J end lost 1 base, and 6 bases lay between the germline ends. This CDR3 comprises 14 residues. In nucleotides, the CDR3 is TGTGCCAGCTCACCACAGGGGGGCACAGATACGCAGTATTTT. Translation: CASSPQGGTDTQYF.

Many counts were recorded for this clonotype. One junction end disagrees with the germline gene, perhaps due to a read error. The V and J genes are TRBV7-9 and TRBJ2-5; 9 positions agree with TRBD1. Germline V lookup: CDR1 SEHNR, CDR2 FQNEAQ (reference sequence). CDR3 length: 14 amino acids. The CDR3 bases are TGTGCCAGCAGCTCACAGGGGGCGCAAGGGACCCAGTACTTC. Translated: CASSSQGAQGTQYF. Looking up the rest from reference TRBV7-9 and TRBJ2-5 gives the full variable domain: DTGVSQNPRHKITKRGQNVTFRCDPISEHNRLYWYRQTLGQGPEFLTYFQNEAQLEKSRLLSDRFSAERPKGSFSTLEIQRTEQGDSAMYLCASSSQGAQGTQYFGPGTRLLVL.

This chain links TRBV2 with TRBJ2-1; 12 bases agree with TRBD2. Germline V gives CDR1 SNHLY, CDR2 FYNNEI. Losses at the gene ends were 4 bases for V and 3 bases for J; bases not matched to a gene: 4. There are 16 residues in the CDR3. This CDR3 reads CASSATSGGCYNEQFF. As DNA, the CDR3 is TGTGCCAGCAGTGCGACTAGCGGGGGCTGCTACAATGAGCAGTTCTTC.

This clonotype was seen ten or more times. In DNA, the CDR3 is TGCAGTGCTAGAGAAAGGACTAGCGGAACCGGGGAGCTGTTTTTT. This sequence encodes CSARERTSGTGELFF. This chain links TRBV20-1 with TRBJ2-2, with 10 bases fitting TRBD2. Germline trimming cut 0 bases from V and 5 bases from J; bases unmatched to any gene: 3. Germline CDR1 DFQATT, CDR2 SNEGSKA (reference sequence). The CDR3 has 15 amino acids.

This clonotype appeared many times. This chain links TRBV27 with TRBJ1-1; weak D call: TRBD1 (6 bases). Deletions cut 5 bases from V and 2 bases from J, with 12 bases between. The germline gives CDR1 MNHEY, CDR2 SMNVEV (reference sequence). This CDR3 has 14 amino acids. The CDR3 DNA reads TGTGCCAGCAGTCCCCGGACAGCAAACACTGAAGCTTTCTTT. It specifies CASSPRTANTEAFF.

This clonotype was seen many times. The chain recombines TRBV6-1 with TRBJ2-1, with D tentatively TRBD1 (6 bases). Trimming removed 5 bases at V and 8 bases at J, with 22 bases between. Germline CDR1 is MNHNS and CDR2 is SASEGT. The CDR3 is 16 residues long. Written as DNA, the CDR3 is TGTGCCAGCAGTCTATCTCCGAACTGGGCAGGGGATGAGCAGTTCTTC. It encodes CASSLSPNWAGDEQFF.

In this sample, this clonotype turned up many times. V is TRBV4-3 and J is TRBJ2-1; 12 nucleotides align to TRBD1. With V trimmed by 4 bases and J by 7 bases, 8 bases remained unmatched. Germline assignment: CDR1 LGHNA and CDR2 YSLEER. This CDR3 is 16 amino acids long. The CDR3 sequence is CASSPGTGGTGNEQFF. DNA of the CDR3: TGCGCCAGCAGCCCCGGGACAGGGGGCACCGGTAATGAGCAGTTCTTC.

This chain joins TRBV20-1 and TRBJ1-1; D unclear. The CDR3 extends over 15 amino acids. The V gene lost 6 bases and the J gene lost 4 bases, with 21 bases spanning the gap. Germline V gives CDR1 DFQATT, CDR2 SNEGSKA (reference sequence). CDR3 coding DNA: TGCAGTGCCCGGAGGAGAGGTATTATGAGCACTGAAGCTTTCTTT. Translating gives CSARRRGIMSTEAFF.

This clonotype was seen repeatedly, ten times or more. V and J are TRBV7-2 and TRBJ2-7; possibly TRBD1 or TRBD2 for D (5 bases each). This CDR3 has 14 amino acids. Germline assignment: CDR1 SGHTA and CDR2 FQGNSA. Trimming left V 4 bases short and J 2 bases short, with 12 bases between. CDR3 region: CASSSTGGTYEQYF. The CDR3 coding sequence is TGTGCCAGCAGCTCCACAGGAGGAACCTACGAGCAGTACTTC.

With regard to this clonotype: At one end the junction does not follow the germline gene, possibly because of a read error. V is TRBV4-1 and J is TRBJ1-1; no clear D. CDR1 is MGHRA and CDR2 is YSYEKL in the germline V gene. This CDR3 is built from 15 residues. The CDR3 DNA reads as TGCACCAGCAGCCAAGATCAGGCGGGCAACACTGAAGCTTTCTTT. This translates into CTSSQDQAGNTEAFF.

The table lists this clonotype with many counts. The V and J genes are TRBV9 and TRBJ2-3, with 8 bases aligning to TRBD2. The germline gives CDR1 SGDLS, CDR2 YYNGEE. The CDR3 loop spans 16 amino acids. V was pared by 3 bases and J by 2 bases, with 8 bases of the junction left unmatched. CDR3 loop: CASSGLAGSLTDTQYF. CDR3 in DNA: TGTGCCAGCAGCGGTCTAGCGGGTTCTCTCACAGATACGCAGTATTTT.

This clonotype was seen ten or more times. This chain joins TRBV24-1 and TRBJ2-5; possibly TRBD2 for D (5 bases). Germline V gene sequence: CDR1 KGHDR, CDR2 SFDVKD. The CDR3 runs 15 residues. V was shortened by 4 bases and J by 4 bases, with 15 bases between the two germline ends. The CDR3 is CATSDPSDSGETQYF. In DNA, the CDR3 is TGTGCCACCAGTGACCCTTCGGACTCCGGAGAGACCCAGTACTTC.

This clonotype was seen repeatedly, ten times or more. The CDR3 region is CASSLGQSSTEAFF. The CDR3 DNA is TGTGCCAGCAGTTTGGGGCAGTCGAGCACTGAAGCTTTCTTT. The V gene is TRBV28, the J gene TRBJ1-1; TRBD1 is a possible D gene (5 bases). Trimming left V 3 bases short and J 4 bases short, with 12 bases between. Looked up from germline, CDR1 is MDHEN and CDR2 is SYDVKM. This CDR3 is built from 14 residues.

At least ten counts were recorded for this clonotype. The gene calls are TRBV6-4 and TRBJ1-2; 10 nucleotides align to TRBD1. CDR3 length: 17 residues. Trimming cost V 2 bases and J 8 bases; bases outside gene matches: 14. Germline-derived CDR1 and CDR2 are MRHNA and SNTAGT. The CDR3 DNA sequence: TGTGCCAGCAGTGACACCTCGACAGGGGGCCTTCCGGGGGGCTACACCTTC. It is translated as CASSDTSTGGLPGGYTF.

In its sample, this clonotype was seen many times. V usage is TRBV12-3 or TRBV12-4 and J usage is TRBJ1-1, with a weak D call TRBD1 (5 bases). This CDR3 is 15 amino acids long. V gave up 5 bases and J gave up 7 bases, with 20 bases separating them. The CDR3 loop is CASSLGPVTGNEAFF. CDR3 coding DNA: TGTGCCAGCAGTCTAGGTCCGGTCACAGGAAATGAAGCTTTCTTT.

This clonotype was seen repeatedly, ten times or more. The chain has TRBV7-2 and TRBJ2-5; D remains unclear. Deletions cut 1 base from V and 4 bases from J, with 7 bases between. CDR1 is SGHTA, CDR2 FQGNSA, per germline. The CDR3 is made up of 13 amino acids. CDR3 protein: CASSLGTVETQYF. The CDR3 nucleotides read TGTGCCAGCAGCTTAGGTACAGTAGAGACCCAGTACTTC.

There are a few counts of this clonotype. The CDR3 is CASSLLVGADTQYF. The CDR3 DNA reads as TGTGCCAGCAGCCTTTTAGTGGGCGCAGATACGCAGTATTTT. The rearrangement joins TRBV14 to TRBJ2-3; D remains unclear. The CDR3 loop spans 14 amino acids. Trimming stripped 4 bases from V and 4 bases from J, with 12 bases between. Germline V lookup: CDR1 SGHDN, CDR2 FVKESK.

This clonotype was observed a few times. The genes are TRBV19 and TRBJ1-5, with D maybe TRBD1 (6 bases). CDR3 size: 14 residues. The V end lost 9 bases, the J end lost 7 bases, and 19 bases lay between the germline ends. Germline V CDR1 and CDR2: LNHDA, SQIVND (reference sequence). CDR3: CASHPGTSSQPQHF. Here the CDR3 DNA reads TGTGCCAGCCATCCGGGGACATCCTCCCAGCCCCAGCATTTT.

This clonotype was seen ten or more times. This sequence joins TRBV19 and TRBJ1-6; D is ambiguous. V was shortened by 7 bases and J by 9 bases, with 19 bases between the two germline ends. Germline V lookup: CDR1 LNHDA, CDR2 SQIVND (reference sequence). This CDR3 comprises 15 residues. CDR3 region: CASTIRAGSGSPLHF. The CDR3 DNA is TGTGCCAGTACCATCAGAGCGGGTTCCGGTTCACCCCTCCACTTT.